Following are 13 T cell receptor beta chains from one sample sequenced in a study of CD8 T cells in Susac syndrome. Random-hexamer reverse transcription was applied to about 0.5 to 1 ug RNA. TCRdb re-called the immunoSEQ multiplex PCR reads with MiXCR, one entry per CDR3 protein. This sample has tens of thousands of distinct CDR3 sequences, with 91% found just once. Material: CD8+ T cells from PBMCs. Source of these receptors: a human donor with multiple sclerosis.

The chain employs TRBV19 and TRBJ2-1, with D possibly matching TRBD1 (6 bases). V dropped 3 bases and J dropped 7 bases, with 16 bases sitting between them. Looked up from germline, CDR1 is LNHDA and CDR2 is SQIVND (reference sequence). CDR3 size: 15 residues. The chain's CDR3 is CASSMVPRGRNEQFF. The CDR3, as DNA: TGTGCCAGTAGTATGGTCCCCAGGGGTAGGAATGAGCAGTTCTTC.

The J gene is TRBJ1-1, the V gene TRBV12-3 or TRBV12-4; D is uncertain. V was shortened by 1 base and J by 6 bases, with 6 bases between the two germline ends. The CDR3 covers 12 residues. CDR3 sequence (DNA): TGTGCCAGCAGTTTAGGGGAATCTGAAGCTTTCTTT. Protein sequence: CASSLGESEAFF.

This clonotype was recorded once. The chain carries TRBV30 and TRBJ2-7, with D perhaps TRBD1 (6 bases). V was clipped by 2 bases and J by 3 bases, with 8 bases between them. CDR3 length: 12 amino acids. CDR1 and CDR2 from the germline V gene are GTSNPN and SVGIG (reference sequence). For the CDR3, the DNA is TGTGCCTGGAGTCCCAGGGGCTACGAGCAGTACTTC. Translation: CAWSPRGYEQYF.

V is TRBV11-1 and J is TRBJ2-7, with D perhaps matching TRBD1 or TRBD2 (6 bases each). There are 18 residues in the CDR3. Germline-derived CDR1 and CDR2 are SGHAT and FQDESV (reference sequence). Trimming took off 6 bases at V and 0 bases at J, with 24 bases between the two ends. CDR3 region: CASSKIRAYKGGSYEQYF. In DNA form, the CDR3 reads TGTGCCAGCAGTAAGATTCGGGCATACAAGGGGGGCTCCTACGAGCAGTACTTC. The full variable domain, rest sourced from reference TRBV11-1 and TRBJ2-7, is EAEVAQSPRYKITEKSQAVAFWCDPISGHATLYWYRQILGQGPELLVQFQDESVVDDSQLPKDRFSAERLKGVDSTLKIQPAELGDSAMYLCASSKIRAYKGGSYEQYFGPGTRLTVT.

V usage is TRBV28 and J usage is TRBJ2-3; D is unresolved. The CDR3 extends over 14 amino acids. Germline assignment: CDR1 MDHEN and CDR2 SYDVKM. V was clipped by 6 bases and J by 5 bases, with 15 bases between them. The CDR3 DNA reads as TGTGCCAGCAGCAATGTCCTCCCTGGAGATACGCAGTATTTT. This gives the protein CASSNVLPGDTQYF.

The V call is TRBV2, the J call TRBJ1-1, with D possibly TRBD1 on 5 matching bases. This CDR3 has 16 residues. Trimming pared 5 bases from V and 1 base from J, leaving 17 bases between. Germline assignment: CDR1 SNHLY and CDR2 FYNNEI. CDR3 DNA: TGTGCCAGCAGTCCGCACGGGACCCTTGGGAACACTGAAGCTTTCTTT. As protein: CASSPHGTLGNTEAFF.

The chain uses TRBV6-4 and TRBJ1-5; tentatively, D is TRBD1 (6 bases). Trimming took 3 bases from V and 0 from J, leaving 12 bases between them. Per the germline V gene, CDR1 is MRHNA and CDR2 is SNTAGT. The CDR3 consists of 16 residues. CDR3 DNA: TGTGCCAGCAGTGAGGACAGTCTCTATAGCAATCAGCCCCAGCATTTT. Amino acid sequence: CASSEDSLYSNQPQHF.

The chain is built from TRBV10-3 and TRBJ2-3, with D unresolved. Per the germline V gene, CDR1 is ENHRY and CDR2 is SYGVKD. The CDR3 spans 14 residues. Trimming pared 0 bases from V and 4 bases from J, leaving 8 bases between. The CDR3 here is CAISESLRADTQYF. The CDR3 DNA reads as TGTGCCATCAGTGAGTCGTTACGCGCAGATACGCAGTATTTT.

The J gene is TRBJ2-7, the V gene TRBV10-2; 8 nucleotides line up with TRBD1. This CDR3 is 14 amino acids long. The trim removed 5 bases at V and 1 base at J, leaving 4 bases unmatched. Germline-derived CDR1 and CDR2 are WSHSY and SAAADI. CDR3 sequence: CASSPTGGSYEQYF. CDR3 nucleotides: TGCGCCAGCAGTCCCACAGGGGGGTCCTACGAGCAGTACTTC.

The chain joins TRBV2 to TRBJ1-1; D gene ambiguous. This CDR3 region has 12 residues. V was trimmed by 5 bases and J by 8 bases, leaving 12 bases between them. Germline V lookup: CDR1 SNHLY, CDR2 FYNNEI. This chain's CDR3 is CASSPGLEEAFF. The DNA of the CDR3 is TGTGCCAGCAGTCCCGGGCTCGAGGAAGCTTTCTTT.

The chain combines TRBV6-5 with TRBJ2-3; 7 bases match TRBD2. The germline V gene has CDR1 MNHEY and CDR2 SVGAGI. This CDR3 contains 16 residues. The V segment lost 0 bases and the J segment 6 bases; nucleotides outside the gene matches: 9. In DNA, the CDR3 is TGTGCCAGCAGTTACTCGGCGTCTAGCGGAGGGGATACGCAGTATTTT. Residues: CASSYSASSGGDTQYF.

The chain uses TRBV28 and TRBJ2-7; D might be TRBD1 or TRBD2, each matching 5 bases. The CDR3 runs 15 residues. Germline loops: CDR1 MDHEN, CDR2 SYDVKM. The V end was cut by 5 bases, the J end by 2 bases, with 16 bases between. CDR3 in amino acids: CASSPPGPKTYEQYF. DNA for the CDR3: TGTGCCAGCAGTCCCCCGGGACCGAAGACCTACGAGCAGTACTTC. The complete variable domain, with remaining parts taken from reference TRBV28 and TRBJ2-7, reads DVKVTQSSRYLVKRTGEKVFLECVQDMDHENMFWYRQDPGLGLRLIYFSYDVKMKEKGDIPEGYSVSREKKERFSLILESASTNQTSMYLCASSPPGPKTYEQYFGPGTRLTVT.

J is TRBJ2-1 and V is TRBV9, with TRBD2 identical over 12 bases. Germline CDR1 reads SGDLS; CDR2 reads YYNGEE. CDR3 length: 16 amino acids. V dropped 4 bases and J dropped 4; count of bases not matched to a gene: 6. For the CDR3, the DNA is TGTGCCAGCAGCTACCCGACTAGCGGGAGTTACAATGAGCAGTTCTTC. Its protein product is CASSYPTSGSYNEQFF.